Presented here are 24 T cell receptor beta chains from one specimen sequenced in a study of identical twins. TCRdb re-called the 5' RACE reads with MiXCR, one entry per CDR3 protein. The table records hundreds of thousands of distinct CDR3 sequences, roughly 18% of them present only once. The same data also went into a second study, on T cells expressing NK-cell markers.

Sequenced input: PBMCs. The receptors were sampled from a young woman in good health.

The CDR3 protein is CSARENADTQYF. CDR3 nucleotide sequence: TGCAGTGCTAGGGAAAACGCAGATACGCAGTATTTT. The chain has TRBV20-1 and TRBJ2-3; D is unresolved. Deletions cut 3 bases from V and 4 bases from J, with 8 bases between. This CDR3 has 12 amino acids. Germline CDR1 is DFQATT and CDR2 is SNEGSKA (reference sequence).

The chain joins TRBV12-3 or TRBV12-4 to TRBJ2-7; D not certain. The germline V and J ends were trimmed by 2 bases and 1 base, with 12 bases remaining between them. This CDR3 is built from 15 residues. The CDR3 loop reads CASSLKAQGSYEQYF. CDR3 DNA: TGTGCCAGCAGTTTAAAGGCTCAAGGGTCCTACGAGCAGTACTTC.

The CDR3 coding sequence is TGTGCCAGCTCACCATCCGGACAGACACTAATGGGTCAAGAGACCCAGTACTTC. Translated: CASSPSGQTLMGQETQYF. The V and J genes are TRBV18 and TRBJ2-5; TRBD1 is a possible D gene (6 bases). Trimming took 2 bases from V and 2 from J, leaving 21 bases between them. CDR3 length: 18 residues. Germline V gene data show CDR1 as KGHSH and CDR2 as LQKENI. Supplemented by reference TRBV18 and TRBJ2-5, the full variable domain reads NAGVMQNPRHLVRRRGQEARLRCSPMKGHSHVYWYRQLPEEGLKFMVYLQKENIIDESGMPKERFSAEFPKEGPSILRIQQVVRGDSAAYFCASSPSGQTLMGQETQYFGPGTRLLVL.

This clonotype turned up a few times. The V call is TRBV9, the J call TRBJ1-1, with TRBD1 identical over 9 bases. Trimming at V came to 3 bases and at J to 4 bases, leaving 10 bases not matched to a gene. The CDR3 is 16 residues long. CDR1 and CDR2 (germline): SGDLS, YYNGEE. For the CDR3, the DNA is TGTGCCAGCAGCGCACGGGACAGGGTTTGGGCCACTGAAGCTTTCTTT. It codes for CASSARDRVWATEAFF.

This clonotype appeared many times. This sequence joins TRBV6-1 and TRBJ1-2; 7 bases are shared with TRBD1. From germline, CDR1 is MNHNS and CDR2 SASEGT. After removal of 5 bases from V and 4 bases from J, the junction contained 10 bases not matched to a gene. The CDR3 has 15 amino acids. The CDR3: CASSPQGGLRYGYTF. In DNA form, the CDR3 reads TGTGCCAGCAGTCCCCAGGGGGGACTTCGCTATGGCTACACCTTC.

V gene TRBV6-5 combines with J gene TRBJ2-5; possible D gene TRBD1, 5 bases. V was trimmed by 4 bases and J by 4 bases, leaving 13 bases between them. The CDR3 loop spans 14 amino acids. The germline V gene has CDR1 MNHEY and CDR2 SVGAGI. CDR3 sequence: CASSFRAFRETQYF. CDR3 nucleotides: TGTGCCAGCAGTTTCAGGGCCTTCAGAGAGACCCAGTACTTC.

This clonotype was observed once. CDR3 nucleotides: TGCAGTGCTAGGTTGGCGGGTATCTCCTACGAGCAGTACTTC. Amino acids: CSARLAGISYEQYF. The rearrangement links TRBV20-1 to TRBJ2-7; possibly TRBD2 for D (5 bases). Germline CDR1 reads DFQATT; CDR2 reads SNEGSKA (reference sequence). The CDR3 totals 14 residues. The germline V and J ends were trimmed by 3 bases and 0 bases, with 12 bases remaining between them.

The J gene is TRBJ1-2, the V gene TRBV10-3, with 7 bases aligning to TRBD1. V was clipped by 6 bases and J by 3 bases; unmatched bases: 4. Germline V gene data show CDR1 as ENHRY and CDR2 as SYGVKD. There are 13 residues in the CDR3. Here the CDR3 reads CAIRGTADYGYTF. DNA of the CDR3: TGTGCCATCAGGGGGACAGCCGACTATGGCTACACCTTC.

This clonotype showed up just a few times. The chain employs TRBV6-5 and TRBJ2-5, with D perhaps assigned TRBD1 or TRBD2 (5 bases each). The V end lost 4 bases, the J end lost 2 bases, and 11 bases lay between the germline ends. The CDR3 runs 14 residues. Germline-derived CDR1 and CDR2 are MNHEY and SVGAGI. This CDR3 is CASSWRTPQETQYF. CDR3 DNA sequence: TGTGCCAGCAGTTGGAGGACACCACAAGAGACCCAGTACTTC.

The chain uses TRBV4-3 and TRBJ2-7, with D perhaps TRBD2 (5 bases). V lost 4 bases to trimming and J lost 4 bases, with 14 bases between them. The CDR3 sequence is 14 residues long. The germline gives CDR1 LGHNA, CDR2 YSLEER. CDR3 protein: CASSPTTGSYEQYF. The DNA of the CDR3 is TGCGCCAGCAGCCCCACAACGGGATCATACGAGCAGTACTTC.

This clonotype came up a few times. The rearrangement joins TRBV9 to TRBJ2-5; D is tentatively TRBD1 or TRBD2 (5 bases each). V gave up 0 bases and J gave up 5 bases, with 11 bases separating them. The CDR3 loop spans 14 amino acids. Germline CDR1 is SGDLS and CDR2 is YYNGEE. The CDR3 nucleotides read TGTGCCAGCAGCGTAGTGGGGGTTGGGGAGACCCAGTACTTC. It encodes CASSVVGVGETQYF.

This clonotype was observed a handful of times. The V gene is TRBV5-1, the J gene TRBJ2-5; 12 bases match TRBD2. Looked up from germline, CDR1 is SGHRS and CDR2 is YFSETQ. The length of the CDR3 is 15 residues. Unmatched junction bases numbered 5, after V lost 6 bases and J lost 2 bases. CDR3 nucleotide sequence: TGCGCCAGCAAAACTAGCGGGGGGCCGCAAGAGACCCAGTACTTC. Translation gives CASKTSGGPQETQYF.

This chain connects TRBV7-8 to TRBJ2-5; 7 bases match TRBD1. Germline V gives CDR1 SGHVS, CDR2 FQNEAQ. This CDR3 is 13 amino acids long. Unmatched junction bases numbered 10, after V lost 5 bases and J lost 10 bases. CDR3 protein: CASSLAPDRVQYF. The CDR3 nucleotides are TGTGCCAGCAGCCTCGCCCCTGACAGGGTCCAGTACTTC.

The chain joins TRBV5-1 to TRBJ2-7; D is tentatively TRBD1 or TRBD2 (5 bases each). This CDR3 has 16 amino acids. Per the germline V gene, CDR1 is SGHRS and CDR2 is YFSETQ. Trimming removed 0 bases at V and 0 bases at J, with 13 bases between. CDR3 sequence: CASSLVWDGTSYEQYF. As DNA, the CDR3 is TGCGCCAGCAGCTTGGTTTGGGACGGAACCTCCTACGAGCAGTACTTC.

This clonotype was observed a handful of times. The chain is built from TRBV29-1 and TRBJ2-1, with TRBD1 identical over 9 bases. The length of the CDR3 is 14 residues. Germline lookup yields CDR1 SQVTM and CDR2 ANQGSEA. Germline trimming cut 4 bases from V and 5 bases from J; bases unmatched to any gene: 6. CDR3 coding DNA: TGCAGCGTTGTGGGACAGGGAGAAGACAATGAGCAGTTCTTC. Its protein product is CSVVGQGEDNEQFF.

The sample holds a few counts of this clonotype. This chain links TRBV20-1 with TRBJ2-7; D is uncertain. The CDR3 loop spans 14 amino acids. CDR1 is DFQATT, CDR2 SNEGSKA, per germline (reference sequence). Trimming took off 6 bases at V and 3 bases at J, with 18 bases between the two ends. CDR3 DNA sequence: TGCAGTGCCAGTTTCTCCGGGTCCAACTACGAGCAGTACTTC. This sequence encodes CSASFSGSNYEQYF.

J is TRBJ2-7 and V is TRBV6-1; D remains ambiguous. The V and J ends lost 7 bases and 5 bases respectively, with 15 bases between them. Germline CDR1 is MNHNS and CDR2 is SASEGT. The CDR3 sequence is 13 residues long. Written as DNA, the CDR3 is TGTGCCAGCACTGATGCAGGTCTCGACGAGCAGTACTTC. As protein: CASTDAGLDEQYF.

This clonotype was observed at least ten times. This chain connects TRBV20-1 to TRBJ1-6; maybe TRBD1 (5 bases). Germline V gene sequence: CDR1 DFQATT, CDR2 SNEGSKA (reference sequence). Trimming removed 3 bases at V and 0 bases at J, with 12 bases between. This CDR3 contains 16 residues. CDR3 nucleotide sequence: TGCAGTGCTAGTAAGGGGAGAAGCTCCTATAATTCACCCCTCCACTTT. Its protein is CSASKGRSSYNSPLHF.

The V call is TRBV14, the J call TRBJ1-2, with D maybe TRBD1 (5 bases). Germline V CDR1 and CDR2: SGHDN, FVKESK. CDR3 length equals 14 residues. The V and J ends lost 0 bases and 2 bases respectively, with 7 bases between them. The DNA of the CDR3 is TGTGCCAGCAGCCAAGATCCAGGGAACTATGGCTACACCTTC. Encoded protein: CASSQDPGNYGYTF. The entire variable domain, with the rest obtained from reference TRBV14 and TRBJ1-2, is as follows: EAGVTQFPSHSVIEKGQTVTLRCDPISGHDNLYWYRRVMGKEIKFLLHFVKESKQDESGMPNNRFLAERTGGTYSTLKVQPAELEDSGVYFCASSQDPGNYGYTFGSGTRLTVV.

This clonotype has more than one count but fewer than ten. The rearrangement uses TRBV5-1 and TRBJ2-5; possibly TRBD1 for D (6 bases). Germline loops: CDR1 SGHRS, CDR2 YFSETQ. The V end lost 0 bases, the J end lost 2 bases, and 11 bases lay between the germline ends. This CDR3 is built from 15 residues. CDR3 nucleotides: TGCGCCAGCAGCTTGGGGACAGCCAGACAAGAGACCCAGTACTTC. Translating gives CASSLGTARQETQYF.

The CDR3 DNA reads TGTGCCAGCAGTTCACATCGGACAGGGGGGCTTATAGCCGGGGAGCTGTTTTTT. Protein: CASSSHRTGGLIAGELFF. V gene TRBV27 combines with J gene TRBJ2-2; TRBD1 matches at 10 bases. The CDR3 loop spans 18 amino acids. J gave up 6 bases and V 4 bases, and 14 bases lay outside the gene matches. Per the germline V gene, CDR1 is MNHEY and CDR2 is SMNVEV (reference sequence).

The chain couples TRBV29-1 to TRBJ2-1; 9 nucleotides line up with TRBD2. In germline, CDR1 is SQVTM, CDR2 ANQGSEA. This CDR3 is 13 amino acids long. V was pared by 6 bases and J by 4 bases, with 4 bases of the junction left unmatched. As DNA, the CDR3 is TGCAGCGTCGCGGGGGGGCAATACAATGAGCAGTTCTTC. This translates into CSVAGGQYNEQFF.

CDR3 sequence: CSARVPNEQFF. The CDR3 DNA reads TGCAGTGCTAGAGTACCCAATGAGCAGTTCTTC. The J gene is TRBJ2-1, the V gene TRBV20-1; no clear D. V was trimmed by 1 base and J by 6 bases, leaving 4 bases between them. The V gene's germline CDR1 is DFQATT and CDR2 SNEGSKA (reference sequence). The CDR3 loop spans 11 amino acids.

In this sample, this clonotype turned up a few times. The V call is TRBV6-9, the J call TRBJ2-1; D is unclear. CDR1 MNHGY and CDR2 SVAAGI come from the germline V gene. Trimming shortened V by 4 bases and J by 6 bases, and 7 bases separated the two germline ends. The CDR3 has 12 amino acids. The CDR3 loop is CASSFKSNEQFF. DNA of the CDR3: TGTGCCAGCAGTTTTAAGAGCAATGAGCAGTTCTTC.